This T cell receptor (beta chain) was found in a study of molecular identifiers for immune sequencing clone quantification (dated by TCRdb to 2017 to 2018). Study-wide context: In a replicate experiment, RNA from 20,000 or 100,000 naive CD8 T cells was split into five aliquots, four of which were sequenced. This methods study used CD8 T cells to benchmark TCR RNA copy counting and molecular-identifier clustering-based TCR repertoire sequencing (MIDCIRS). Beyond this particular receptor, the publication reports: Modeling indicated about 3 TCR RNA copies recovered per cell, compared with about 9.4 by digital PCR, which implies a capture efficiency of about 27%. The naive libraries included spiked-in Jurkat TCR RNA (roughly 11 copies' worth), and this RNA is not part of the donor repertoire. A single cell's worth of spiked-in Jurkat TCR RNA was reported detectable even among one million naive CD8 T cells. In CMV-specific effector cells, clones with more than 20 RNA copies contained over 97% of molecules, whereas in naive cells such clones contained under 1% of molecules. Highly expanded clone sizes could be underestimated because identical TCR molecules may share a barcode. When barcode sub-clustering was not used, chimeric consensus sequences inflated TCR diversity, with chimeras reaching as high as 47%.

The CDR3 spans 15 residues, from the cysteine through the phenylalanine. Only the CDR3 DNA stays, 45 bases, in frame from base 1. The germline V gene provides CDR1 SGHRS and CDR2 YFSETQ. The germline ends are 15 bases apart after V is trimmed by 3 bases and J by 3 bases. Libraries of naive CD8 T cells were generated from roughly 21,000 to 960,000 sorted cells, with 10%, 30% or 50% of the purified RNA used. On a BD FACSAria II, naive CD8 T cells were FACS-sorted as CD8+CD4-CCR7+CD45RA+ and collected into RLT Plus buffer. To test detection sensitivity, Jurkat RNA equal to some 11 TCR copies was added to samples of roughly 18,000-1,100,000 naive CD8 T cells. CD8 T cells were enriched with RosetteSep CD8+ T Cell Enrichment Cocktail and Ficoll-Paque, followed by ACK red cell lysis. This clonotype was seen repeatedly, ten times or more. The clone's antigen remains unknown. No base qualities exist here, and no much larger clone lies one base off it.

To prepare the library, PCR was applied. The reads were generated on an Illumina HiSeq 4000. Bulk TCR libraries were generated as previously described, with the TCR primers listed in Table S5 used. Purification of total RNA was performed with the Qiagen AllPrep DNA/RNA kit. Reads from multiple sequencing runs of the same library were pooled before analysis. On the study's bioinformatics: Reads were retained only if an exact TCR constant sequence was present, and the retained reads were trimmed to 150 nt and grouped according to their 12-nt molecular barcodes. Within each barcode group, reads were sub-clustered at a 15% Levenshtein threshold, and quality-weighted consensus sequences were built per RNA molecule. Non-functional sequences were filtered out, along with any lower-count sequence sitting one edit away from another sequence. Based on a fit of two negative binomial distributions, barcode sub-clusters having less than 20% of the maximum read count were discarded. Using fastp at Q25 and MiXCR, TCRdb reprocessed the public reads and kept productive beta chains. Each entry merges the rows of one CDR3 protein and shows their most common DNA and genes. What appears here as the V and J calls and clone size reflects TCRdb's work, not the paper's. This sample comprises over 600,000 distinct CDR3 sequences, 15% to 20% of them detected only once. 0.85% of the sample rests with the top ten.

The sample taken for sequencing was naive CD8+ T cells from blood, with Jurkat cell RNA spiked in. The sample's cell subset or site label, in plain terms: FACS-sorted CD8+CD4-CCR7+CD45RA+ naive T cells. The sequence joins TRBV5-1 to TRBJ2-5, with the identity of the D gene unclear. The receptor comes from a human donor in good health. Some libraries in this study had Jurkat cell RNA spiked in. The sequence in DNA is TGCGCCAGCAGCTCATACGGCTACACGGAAGAGACCCAGTACTTC. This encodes CASSSYGYTEETQYF.